This TCR beta chain was captured by sequencing in a study of identical twins. TCRdb re-called the 5' RACE reads with MiXCR, one entry per CDR3 protein. The sample carries 550,000 to 700,000 distinct CDR3 sequences, 21% recorded once. Trimming took off 6 bases at V and 5 bases at J, with 11 bases between the two ends. CDR1 MNHEY and CDR2 SMNVEV come from the germline V gene (reference sequence). The CDR3 consists of 14 residues. These data were likewise used in another study, on T cells expressing NK-cell markers. That paper notes: In several experiments, sorting was confined to alpha-beta TCR T cells through use of an anti-gamma-delta TCR antibody.

The sequenced sample was PBMCs. The chain recombines TRBV27 with TRBJ1-6, with D unresolved. This clonotype was sampled from a woman younger than 30 in good health. The CDR3 spells CASRPGTDNSPLHF. Written as DNA, the CDR3 is TGTGCCAGCAGGCCGGGAACCGATAATTCACCCCTCCACTTT.